The next 13 T cell receptor beta chains were all read from a single sample in a study of T cell responses to AZD1222 COVID-19 vaccine. The method was immunoSEQ multiplex PCR; TCRdb's version includes in-frame clones alone and lacks a portion of them. The sample consists of fewer than 200,000 clones, 92% of them appearing once. Sequenced material: peripheral blood, taken on day 0 of AZD1222 vaccination. Receptors were obtained from an adult in good health.

This chain connects TRBV7-9 to TRBJ1-5; 7 nucleotides align to TRBD1. The CDR3 is 15 amino acids. V lost 5 bases and J lost 3; bases outside the gene matches: 7. Germline V CDR1 and CDR2: SEHNR, FQNEAQ (reference sequence). DNA for the CDR3: TGTGCCAGCAGCCCTTCCGGGACAGACAATCAGCCCCAGCATTTT. This translates into CASSPSGTDNQPQHF.

The chain has TRBV5-1 and TRBJ2-7, with D perhaps matching TRBD2 (6 bases). Germline assignment: CDR1 SGHRS and CDR2 YFSETQ. With 3 bases removed from V and 2 bases from J, the gap between germline ends came to 24 bases. CDR3 length: 18 amino acids. CDR3: CASSSRPTLATTTYEQYF. The CDR3 DNA sequence: TGCGCCAGCAGCTCCAGGCCGACACTAGCAACCACAACCTACGAGCAGTACTTC.

V and J are TRBV7-2 and TRBJ1-2; no reliable D call. The CDR3 length is 15 residues. CDR1 is SGHTA and CDR2 is FQGNSA in the germline V gene. Trimming removed 2 bases at V and 1 base at J, with 11 bases between. The CDR3 is CASSLSVLGNYGYTF. CDR3 coding DNA: TGTGCCAGCAGCTTATCAGTATTGGGTAACTATGGCTACACCTTC.

J is TRBJ2-7 and V is TRBV5-1; 12 bases line up with TRBD2. CDR3 length equals 15 residues. The germline CDR1 and CDR2 sequences are SGHRS and YFSETQ. V lost 2 bases and J lost 3; bases outside the gene matches: 3. CDR3 DNA sequence: TGCGCCAGCAGCTTACTAGCGGGAGGTGGCTACGAGCAGTACTTC. As protein: CASSLLAGGGYEQYF.

V and J are TRBV27 and TRBJ1-1, with 8 bases fitting TRBD1. V shed 2 bases and J 5 bases; nucleotides not matched to a gene: 10. This CDR3 has 16 residues. Per the germline V gene, CDR1 is MNHEY and CDR2 is SMNVEV (reference sequence). The CDR3 nucleotides are TGTGCCAGCAGTTTAAGGGTCAGGGGGCGCGTTACTGAAGCTTTCTTT. It translates to CASSLRVRGRVTEAFF.

The chain carries TRBV5-4 and TRBJ1-1; possible D gene TRBD1, 5 bases. This CDR3 is 14 amino acids long. Trimming pared 1 base from V and 4 bases from J, leaving 11 bases between. Germline V gene lookup returns CDR1 SGHNT and CDR2 YYREEE (reference sequence). The CDR3 here is CASSLPGLSTEAFF. CDR3 bases: TGTGCCAGCAGCTTGCCAGGGTTGAGCACTGAAGCTTTCTTT. The variable domain in full, with the rest retrieved from reference TRBV5-4 and TRBJ1-1, is ETGVTQSPTHLIKTRGQQVTLRCSSQSGHNTVSWYQQALGQGPQFIFQYYREEENGRGNFPPRFSGLQFPNYSSELNVNALELDDSALYLCASSLPGLSTEAFFGQGTRLTVV.

The gene calls are TRBV2 and TRBJ1-5, with D maybe TRBD1 (5 bases). The germline V gene has CDR1 SNHLY and CDR2 FYNNEI. The CDR3 consists of 15 residues. The V and J ends lost 8 bases and 7 bases respectively, with 21 bases between them. CDR3 residues: CASSDMGTGGQPQHF. Written as DNA, the CDR3 is TGTGCCAGCTCGGACATGGGGACGGGGGGACAGCCCCAGCATTTT.

This clone was counted a single time. J is TRBJ1-1 and V is TRBV9, with 8 bases lining up with TRBD1. V lost 4 bases to trimming and J lost 3 bases; unmatched junction nucleotides: 8. Germline CDR1 SGDLS, CDR2 YYNGEE. CDR3 length equals 15 residues. CDR3 amino acids: CASSPSYRGDTEAFF. The CDR3 nucleotides read TGTGCCAGCAGCCCATCATACAGGGGGGACACTGAAGCTTTCTTT.

This sequence joins TRBV15 and TRBJ1-2; a possible D gene is TRBD1 (5 bases). V lost 3 bases to trimming and J lost 0 bases, with 17 bases between them. Per germline, CDR1 LNHNV and CDR2 YYDKDF (reference sequence). This CDR3 spans 17 amino acids. The CDR3 DNA reads as TGTGCCACCAGCAGGGTGGGGCAGGGACGGTCTAACTATGGCTACACCTTC. It specifies CATSRVGQGRSNYGYTF.

This chain joins TRBV11-2 and TRBJ2-5; tentatively, D is TRBD1 (6 bases). The V end lost 0 bases, the J end lost 11 bases, and 16 bases lay between the germline ends. The CDR3 is made up of 14 amino acids. Per germline, CDR1 SGHAT and CDR2 FQNNGV. The CDR3 coding sequence is TGTGCCAGCAGCTTAGATCCGGGTCAGGACAGTCAGTACTTC. It encodes CASSLDPGQDSQYF. The whole variable domain, remainder taken from reference TRBV11-2 and TRBJ2-5, is EAGVAQSPRYKIIEKRQSVAFWCNPISGHATLYWYQQILGQGPKLLIQFQNNGVVDDSQLPKDRFSAERLKGVDSTLKIQPAKLEDSAVYLCASSLDPGQDSQYFGPGTRLLVL.

The chain is built from TRBV30 and TRBJ2-1, with no clear D. The V end was cut by 2 bases, the J end by 10 bases, with 12 bases between. Germline-derived CDR1 and CDR2 are GTSNPN and SVGIG (reference sequence). The CDR3 length is 12 residues. This chain's CDR3 is CAWSPQIREQFF. CDR3 coding DNA: TGTGCCTGGAGTCCACAGATTCGGGAGCAGTTCTTC.

This rearrangement joins TRBV4-2 to TRBJ1-2; tentative D call: TRBD1 (5 bases). CDR3 size: 12 residues. Germline lookup yields CDR1 LGHNA and CDR2 YNFKEQ. V was trimmed by 5 bases and J by 6 bases, leaving 10 bases between them. The CDR3 bases are TGTGCCAGCAGCAACATAGGGGATGGCTACACCTTC. Translation gives CASSNIGDGYTF.

For the CDR3, the DNA is TGTGCCAGCAGGCTTGTGGGGACAGGGCTTCAGCCCCAGCATTTT. Its protein product is CASRLVGTGLQPQHF. The rearrangement uses TRBV6-5 and TRBJ1-5, with 9 nucleotides matching TRBD1. The CDR3 contains 15 residues. Germline V gene data show CDR1 as MNHEY and CDR2 as SVGAGI. The trim removed 6 bases at V and 6 bases at J, leaving 9 bases unmatched.